This paragraph covers one T cell receptor beta chain sequence. This specimen belongs to a study of CD8 T cells in Susac syndrome. The CDR3 has 14 residues. V was trimmed by 3 bases and J by 0 bases, leaving 10 bases between them. Germline assignment: CDR1 SGDLS and CDR2 YYNGEE. RNA in amounts of about 0.5 to 1 ug was reverse transcribed with random hexamers. The TCR beta CDR3 was amplified by immunoSEQ multiplex PCR across 54 Vbeta, 13 Jbeta. TCRdb analysed the immunoSEQ multiplex PCR reads with MiXCR anew, one entry per CDR3 protein. In the table there are a few hundred thousand distinct CDR3 sequences, 92% of which are singletons. Blood CD8+ and CD4+ T cells underwent high-throughput TCR beta sequencing. It was negative isolation that provided the CD8+ and CD4+ T cells, whereas TEMRA cells were enriched by FACS.

The gene calls are TRBV9 and TRBJ2-7, with D hard to call. The TCR comes from a human donor with multiple sclerosis. Material for sequencing was CD8+ T cells from PBMCs. Written as DNA, the CDR3 is TGTGCCAGCAGCGCCGAGTTGACCTCCTACGAGCAGTACTTC. Protein product: CASSAELTSYEQYF.